The rows below give T cell receptor beta chains drawn from one sample of a study of blood T cell repertoires in COVID-19. Measured with immunoSEQ multiplex PCR; TCRdb has only the in-frame clones, and not every one. This table has about 150,000 clones, 91% appearing once. The sequenced sample consisted of peripheral blood. Receptors were obtained from a man aged 50 or older with acute or convalescent COVID-19. Each CDR3 is given with its conserved first and last residue. The D gene is left open where the match is weak. Only part of the rows carry a size: once, few, many, or a class if the clone is expanded.

cdr3_aa cdr3_nt clone_size v_call d_call j_call
CSGGGQEETQYF TGCAGCGGAGGGGGCCAAGAAGAGACCCAGTACTTC . TRBV29-1 TRBD1 TRBJ2-5
CASSLYPGGSDANTGELFF TGTGCCAGCAGCTTATATCCGGGGGGGTCGGACGCGAACACCGGGGAGCTGTTTTTT . TRBV7-3 TRBD2 TRBJ2-2
CASSTGNNSPLHF TGTGCCAGCAGTACGGGAAATAATTCACCCCTCCACTTT few TRBV28 . TRBJ1-6
CASSSRDSLYGYTF TGTGCCAGCAGTTCCCGGGACAGCCTCTATGGCTACACCTTC . TRBV27 TRBD1 TRBJ1-2
CSVEQGQGQPQHF TGCAGCGTTGAACAGGGACAGGGGCAGCCCCAGCATTTT . TRBV29-1 TRBD1 TRBJ1-5
CASSSDRGTGELFF TGTGCCAGCAGTTCCGACAGGGGGACCGGGGAGCTGTTTTTT once TRBV6-5 TRBD1 TRBJ2-2
CASSVSYTGELFF TGCGCCAGCAGCGTATCTTACACCGGGGAGCTGTTTTTT . TRBV5-1 . TRBJ2-2
CATAIGGTKNIQYF TGTGCCACCGCGATAGGCGGGACCAAAAACATTCAGTACTTC . TRBV10-3 . TRBJ2-4
CAWSRGVDYSPLHF TGTGCCTGGAGTCGGGGGGTTGATTATTCACCCCTCCACTTT . TRBV30 . TRBJ1-6
CASSATGPATNEKLFF TGTGCCAGCAGCGCTACAGGGCCTGCAACTAATGAAAAACTGTTTTTT . TRBV5-8 . TRBJ1-4
CASSQALSNQPQHF TGTGCCAGCAGCCAAGCACTGTCCAATCAGCCCCAGCATTTT . TRBV3-1/TRBV3-2 . TRBJ1-5
CASSLDLRETGELFF TGTGCCAGCAGTCTCGACTTACGGGAGACCGGGGAGCTGTTTTTT . TRBV28 . TRBJ2-2
CASSITMGGDGSDTQYF TGCGCCAGCAGTATAACTATGGGGGGGGACGGTTCAGATACGCAGTATTTT . TRBV4-3 TRBD2 TRBJ2-3
CASSSSPGLGAMDTEAFF TGTGCCAGCAGTTCAAGCCCCGGGTTGGGGGCGATGGACACTGAAGCTTTCTTT . TRBV28 . TRBJ1-1
CAWRGASKTEAFF TGTGCCTGGAGGGGGGCATCGAAGACTGAAGCTTTCTTT . TRBV30 . TRBJ1-1
CASSYYRGFDGYTF TGTGCCAGCAGTTATTACAGGGGATTCGATGGCTACACCTTC . TRBV6-5 TRBD1 TRBJ1-2
CASSRLSSAYNEQFF TGTGCCAGCAGCCGACTCTCCTCCGCCTACAATGAGCAGTTCTTC . TRBV28 . TRBJ2-1
CASSRPRRGTSGANVLTF TGTGCCAGCAGCCGTCCTCGGAGGGGAACCTCTGGGGCCAACGTCCTGACTTTC . TRBV28 . TRBJ2-6
CASSVEGGRAFEQFF TGTGCCAGCAGCGTAGAAGGCGGGAGGGCCTTTGAGCAGTTCTTC . TRBV9 TRBD2 TRBJ2-1
CASSPGLAGGPGELFF TGTGCCAGTAGTCCCGGCCTAGCGGGAGGCCCCGGGGAGCTGTTTTTT . TRBV19 TRBD2 TRBJ2-2
CASSVGVRGGTDTQYF TGTGCCAGCAGCGTAGGTGTTCGGGGGGGCACAGATACGCAGTATTTT . TRBV9 TRBD2 TRBJ2-3
CASSLEAHSEQFF TGTGCCAGCAGCTTAGAGGCCCACAGTGAGCAGTTCTTC once TRBV11-2 . TRBJ2-1
CAIRTSHQETQYF TGTGCCATCAGGACTAGCCACCAAGAGACCCAGTACTTC . TRBV10-3 TRBD2 TRBJ2-5
CASSRGRSGGADTQYF TGTGCCAGCAGCAGGGGGCGTAGCGGGGGAGCGGATACGCAGTATTTT . TRBV13 TRBD2 TRBJ2-3
CASSATPDMNTEAFF TGTGCCAGCAGCGCGACCCCAGACATGAACACTGAAGCTTTCTTT . TRBV9 . TRBJ1-1
CSVDFQGSGNEQFF TGCAGCGTTGATTTTCAGGGTTCGGGCAATGAGCAGTTCTTC . TRBV29-1 . TRBJ2-1
CASSTEKNSPLHF TGTGCCAGCAGTACCGAGAAGAATTCACCCCTCCACTTT . TRBV6-4 . TRBJ1-6
CAAGDVLSPLHF TGTGCCGCGGGGGACGTCTTGTCACCCCTCCACTTT . TRBV19 . TRBJ1-6
CASRTTGDTQYF TGTGCCAGTAGAACGACTGGGGATACGCAGTATTTT . TRBV19 . TRBJ2-3
CSARQGQANGYTF TGCAGCGCCCGACAGGGACAGGCTAATGGCTACACCTTC . TRBV29-1 TRBD1 TRBJ1-2
CSVDGLDGTGTSYEQYF TGCAGCGTTGACGGCCTCGACGGGACAGGGACCTCCTACGAGCAGTACTTC once TRBV29-1 TRBD1 TRBJ2-7
CASSQDHGVYGYTF TGCGCCAGCAGCCAAGATCACGGGGTCTATGGCTACACCTTC . TRBV4-3 . TRBJ1-2
CASTDSAYEQYF TGTGCCAGCACCGACAGCGCCTACGAGCAGTACTTC . TRBV28 . TRBJ2-7
CASSYGRGGDQYF TGTGCCAGCAGTTACGGTCGGGGGGGGGACCAGTACTTC . TRBV6-6 TRBD2 TRBJ2-5
CASSRGQGSQPQHF TGCGCCAGCAGCCGAGGACAGGGGAGTCAGCCCCAGCATTTT . TRBV4-1 TRBD1 TRBJ1-5